This T cell receptor beta chain was obtained from a study of metastatic and nonmetastatic thyroid tumors. The overall study: Both malignant and benign thyroid patients supplied peripheral blood and tumor or nodule tissue samples, across which the repertoires of these patients were then compared.

Original methodology: Built for papillary thyroid cancer, a distant-metastasis classifier drew on CDR3 differences across clinicopathological groups. Through MiXCR, TCRdb re-clonotyped the PCR reads. The V and J calls shown here were made by TCRdb, not taken from the authors' results. This sample has 14,000 to 15,000 clones, with around 4% found just once. No treatment of any kind had been given to any patient before thyroid surgery. This clone appeared a few times. This CDR3 is 14 amino acids long. Trimming left V 3 bases short and J 2 bases short, with 5 bases between. The sequenced sample was tumor tissue. The TCR sequence derives from a female donor with papillary thyroid cancer or a benign thyroid nodule (not recorded which). Some clones in this sample may be carry-over from other donors' samples. The rearrangement uses TRBV12-3 or TRBV12-4 and TRBJ1-6; no definite D call. The CDR3 sequence is CASSFDTYNSPLHF. Written as DNA, the CDR3 is TGTGCCAGCAGTTTTGACACCTATAATTCACCCCTCCACTTT.